Listed here are 9 T cell receptor beta chains from one sample, sequenced in a study of chemoradiotherapy in HPV16-positive cancers (dated by TCRdb to between 2021 and 2022). The protocol used for the library was the immunoSEQ multiplex PCR assay. In TCRdb, the immuneACCESS table is reduced to in-frame sequences with V and J assigned. These tables do not hold every clone; where another copy was compared, an unresolved V gene accounts for under half, and the others remain unexplained. Within this sample are 2,800 or so clones, with approximately 80% of them counted one time only. Of the sample, approximately 15% is held by the ten largest clones. Sampling was performed from a patient who underwent chemoradiotherapy. These receptors originate from a human donor with HPV-associated anogenital cancer.

The V call is TRBV5-5, the J call TRBJ1-5; D is ambiguous. Trimming took 3 bases from V and 0 from J, leaving 10 bases between them. This CDR3 comprises 15 residues. From germline, CDR1 is SGHKS and CDR2 YYEKEE (reference sequence). CDR3 residues: CASSSKTDSNQPQHF. CDR3 sequence (DNA): TGTGCCAGCAGCTCGAAGACTGATAGCAATCAGCCCCAGCATTTT.

V usage is TRBV28 and J usage is TRBJ2-1; possibly TRBD2 for D (6 bases). The length of the CDR3 is 11 residues. The V end lost 3 bases, the J end lost 9 bases, and 6 bases lay between the germline ends. CDR1 and CDR2 (germline): MDHEN, SYDVKM. CDR3 residues: CASSLGGEQFF. For the CDR3, the DNA is TGTGCCAGCAGTTTGGGGGGTGAGCAGTTCTTC.

To note about this clone: At one end the junction does not follow the germline gene, possibly because of a read error. The V and J genes are TRBV6-1 and TRBJ1-2, with D maybe TRBD1 (6 bases). The CDR3 totals 15 residues. Germline V gene lookup returns CDR1 MNHNS and CDR2 SASEGT. DNA of the CDR3: TGTGCCGGCAGTGAAACCTGGACAGCCAGCTATGGCTACACCTTC. Protein: CAGSETWTASYGYTF.

The chain has TRBV27 and TRBJ1-5, with no clear D. Germline V lookup: CDR1 MNHEY, CDR2 SMNVEV (reference sequence). The CDR3 is made up of 16 amino acids. Trimming cost V 6 bases and J 2 bases, with 17 bases left between them. CDR3 bases: TGTGCCAGCAGATCTGTTGTGGGAGAGGGCAATCAGCCCCAGCATTTT. Encoded protein: CASRSVVGEGNQPQHF.

The rearrangement links TRBV30 to TRBJ1-6; D might be TRBD1 (5 bases). The CDR3 loop spans 14 amino acids. Germline V gene lookup returns CDR1 GTSNPN and CDR2 SVGIG (reference sequence). The V end lost 2 bases, the J end lost 6 bases, and 11 bases lay between the germline ends. This chain's CDR3 is CAWSLWGSNSPLHF. Written as DNA, the CDR3 is TGTGCCTGGAGTCTGTGGGGCTCTAATTCACCCCTCCACTTT.

This clone was recorded only once. The rearrangement joins TRBV5-1 to TRBJ1-2, with unresolved D. Trimming removed 7 bases at V and 4 bases at J, with 20 bases between. The CDR3 covers 15 residues. CDR1 is SGHRS and CDR2 is YFSETQ in the germline V gene. The CDR3 spells CASAQEVRKTYGYTF. The CDR3 DNA is TGCGCCAGCGCCCAGGAGGTTCGAAAGACCTATGGCTACACCTTC. Full variable domain (rest looked up from reference TRBV5-1 and TRBJ1-2): KAGVTQTPRYLIKTRGQQVTLSCSPISGHRSVSWYQQTPGQGLQFLFEYFSETQRNKGNFPGRFSGRQFSNSRSEMNVSTLELGDSALYLCASAQEVRKTYGYTFGSGTRLTVV.

V usage is TRBV7-2 and J usage is TRBJ1-1; D may be TRBD1 (5 bases). Trimming shortened V by 1 base and J by 3 bases, and 12 bases separated the two germline ends. There are 15 residues in the CDR3. Germline values: CDR1 SGHTA, CDR2 FQGNSA. The CDR3 nucleotides read TGTGCCAGCAGCTTAGTTGGGGGTGGCCACACTGAAGCTTTCTTT. Encoded protein: CASSLVGGGHTEAFF.

The genes are TRBV13 and TRBJ2-7; unclear D gene. The germline V gene has CDR1 PRHDT and CDR2 FYEKMQ (reference sequence). The CDR3 has 15 amino acids. V was shortened by 0 bases and J by 2 bases, with 11 bases between the two germline ends. Written as DNA, the CDR3 is TGTGCCAGCAGCTTAGGCGGCTACGGAGCCTACGAGCAGTACTTC. It specifies CASSLGGYGAYEQYF.

V is TRBV27 and J is TRBJ2-7; 9 bases are a match to TRBD1. The junction had 15 bases not matched to a gene; V was cut back by 7 bases and J by 2 bases. CDR1 is MNHEY and CDR2 is SMNVEV in the germline V gene (reference sequence). The CDR3 is made up of 17 amino acids. Written as DNA, the CDR3 is TGTGCCAGCACCGCGTACCAAAGACAGGGGGGAGCCTACGAGCAGTACTTC. Protein product: CASTAYQRQGGAYEQYF.